This T cell receptor (beta chain) was found in a study of vaccination and CD4 T cells after COVID-19. On the study more broadly: The stimulus for the cells was overlapping spike peptides derived from SARS-CoV-2, HCoV-NL63, HCoV-OC43 and HCoV-229E. Regarding the study as a whole: Post-vaccination, and not before, a median approximately 89% of reactive clones appeared in convalescent patients.

Specified treatment: roughly nine-day PBMC culture with coronavirus spike peptide pools or control peptides (ViraFEST assay). Peptide pool stimulation in ViraFEST expanded antigen-specific T cells, whose TCRs were then sequenced. This clonotype showed up just once. Its antigen is currently unknown. The assay that was used to sequence DNA from cultured CD4+ T cells was the Oncomine TCR Beta short-read assay. From cultured CD4+ T cells, genomic DNA was extracted. TCRdb analysed the PCR reads with MiXCR anew, one entry per CDR3 protein. Of 20,000 to 25,000 distinct CDR3 sequences in the sample, around 43% were seen once. Germline assignment: CDR1 WSHSY and CDR2 SAAADI. This CDR3 has 16 amino acids. J lost 7 bases, V lost 0 bases, and 8 bases had no gene match.

This chain uses TRBV10-2 with TRBJ2-1, with 8 bases lining up with TRBD1. The clonotype was recovered from a human donor who had recovered from COVID-19. Sequences were obtained from CD4+ T cells from blood, cultured in vitro. CDR3 nucleotide sequence: TGCGCCAGCAGTGAGTCCAGGGGGCGAAATTCGAATGAGCAGTTCTTC. It translates to CASSESRGRNSNEQFF.